This T cell receptor (beta chain) was recovered during a study of control samples from healthy donors and cancer patients. Produced via immunoSEQ multiplex PCR; TCRdb's table is partial and in-frame only. Here the sample spans 130,000 to 150,000 clones, about 90% being singletons. Germline V lookup: CDR1 KGHDR, CDR2 SFDVKD. J lost 1 base, V lost 4 bases, and 4 bases had no gene match. CDR3 length: 16 residues. This clonotype originated in a man under 40 in good health. Sequences were obtained from blood. This rearrangement joins TRBV24-1 to TRBJ2-3; 10 positions agree with TRBD2. The CDR3 protein is CATSEPLAGGTDTQYF. DNA of the CDR3: TGTGCCACCAGTGAGCCCCTAGCGGGGGGCACAGATACGCAGTATTTT.